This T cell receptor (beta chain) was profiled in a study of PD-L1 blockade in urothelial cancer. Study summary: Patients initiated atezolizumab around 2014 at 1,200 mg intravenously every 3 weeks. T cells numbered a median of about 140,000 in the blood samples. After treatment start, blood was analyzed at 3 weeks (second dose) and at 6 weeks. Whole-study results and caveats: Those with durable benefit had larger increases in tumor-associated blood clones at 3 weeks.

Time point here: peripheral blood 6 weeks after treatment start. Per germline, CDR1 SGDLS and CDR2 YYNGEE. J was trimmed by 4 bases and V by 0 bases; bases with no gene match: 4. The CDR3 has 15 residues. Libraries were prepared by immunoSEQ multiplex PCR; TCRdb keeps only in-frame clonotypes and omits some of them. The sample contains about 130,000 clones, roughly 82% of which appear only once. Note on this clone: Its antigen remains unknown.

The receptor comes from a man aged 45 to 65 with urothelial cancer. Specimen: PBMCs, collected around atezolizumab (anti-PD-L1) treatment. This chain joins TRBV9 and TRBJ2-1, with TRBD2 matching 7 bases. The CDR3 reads CASSVGGGNYNEQFF. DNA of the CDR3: TGTGCCAGCAGCGTAGGGGGGGGGAATTACAATGAGCAGTTCTTC.